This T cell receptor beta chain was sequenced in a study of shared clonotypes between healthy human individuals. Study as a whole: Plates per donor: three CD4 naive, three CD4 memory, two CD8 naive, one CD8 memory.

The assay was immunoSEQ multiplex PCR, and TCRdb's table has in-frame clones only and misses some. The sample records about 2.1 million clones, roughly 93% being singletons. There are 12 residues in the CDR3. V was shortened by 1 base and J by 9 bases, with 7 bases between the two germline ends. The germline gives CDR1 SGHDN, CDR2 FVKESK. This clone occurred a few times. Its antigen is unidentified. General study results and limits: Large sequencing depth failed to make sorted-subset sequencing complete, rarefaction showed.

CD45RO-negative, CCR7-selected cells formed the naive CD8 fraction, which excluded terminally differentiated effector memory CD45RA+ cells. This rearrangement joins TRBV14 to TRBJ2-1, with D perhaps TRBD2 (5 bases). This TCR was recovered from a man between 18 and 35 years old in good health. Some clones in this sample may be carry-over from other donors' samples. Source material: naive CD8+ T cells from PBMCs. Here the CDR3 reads CASSQGAGEQFF. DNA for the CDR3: TGTGCCAGCAGCCAAGGCGCGGGTGAGCAGTTCTTC.